A selection of T cell receptor beta chains follows, all from one sample in a study of circulating and synovial CD4+ cells in juvenile arthritis. Assay: immunoSEQ multiplex PCR; the TCRdb copy retains only in-frame clones and omits some. Among tens of thousands of clones listed, roughly 93% were seen once. Sequencing used CD4+ T cells from blood. These receptors came from a human donor with juvenile idiopathic arthritis. Each CDR3 is given without its conserved first and last residue.

j_call,v_call,cdr3_aa
TRBJ2-7,TRBV19,ASSRDPGTGYEQY
TRBJ2-7,TRBV28,ASSYGGGAEQY
TRBJ2-7,TRBV28,ASTMAGESYEQY
TRBJ2-3,TRBV7-9,ASSLSMSTDTQY
TRBJ2-5,TRBV5-1,ASRQGETQY
TRBJ2-7,TRBV14,ASSFDRTYEQY
TRBJ2-7,TRBV10-3,AISDPGQGAGSSYEQY
TRBJ2-6,TRBV19,ASSIGYQVSPSGANVLT
TRBJ2-5,TRBV15,ATSSDRTGPNEETQY
.,TRBV28,ASSVGDRGWYEQY
TRBJ2-1,TRBV6-6,ASTVQGSSYNEQF
TRBJ2-1,TRBV5-1,ASSPGTSGSNEQF
TRBJ2-1,TRBV9,ASSVGGTSLYPGEQF
TRBJ1-6,TRBV5-1,ASSLVSGQGSSPLH
TRBJ2-1,TRBV27,ASSPDRVNEQF
TRBJ2-7,TRBV28,ASSFFASVGEQY
TRBJ1-3,TRBV2,ASTEQGSPGNTIY
TRBJ1-2,TRBV19,ASIAGGQVYGYT
TRBJ2-1,TRBV28,ASSRLAGDNEQF